This T cell receptor (beta chain) comes out of a study of identical twins. CDR3 length equals 14 residues. Trimming shortened V by 0 bases and J by 1 base, and 7 bases separated the two germline ends. Germline V gives CDR1 LNHNV, CDR2 YYDKDF (reference sequence). TCRdb re-called the 5' RACE reads through MiXCR, storing one row per CDR3 protein. Of about 200,000 distinct CDR3 sequences detected, 10% to 13% appear once; the ten largest clones hold more than 8%. This chain joins TRBV15 and TRBJ2-7; D possibly corresponds to TRBD2 (5 bases). The specimen was memory T cells sorted from blood. This TCR derives from a man between 45 and 60 years old in good health. This CDR3 reads CATSREGSSYEQYF. The CDR3 coding sequence is TGTGCCACCAGCAGAGAGGGGAGTTCCTACGAGCAGTACTTC. The variable domain in full, with the rest retrieved from reference TRBV15 and TRBJ2-7, is DAMVIQNPRYQVTQFGKPVTLSCSQTLNHNVMYWYQQKSSQAPKLLFHYYDKDFNNEADTPDNFQSRRPNTSFCFLDIRSPGLGDTAMYLCATSREGSSYEQYFGPGTRLTVT.